This T cell receptor (beta chain) derives from a study of blood T cell repertoires in COVID-19. Study-wide background: T cells, B-cell-depleted T cells, or PBMCs provided the cDNA or gDNA that served as material.

Original processing notes: How many nucleated cells were present was estimated from reference gene primer amplification. The protocol was immunoSEQ multiplex PCR, while the TCRdb copy is restricted to in-frame clones and leaves out a portion. That table gives V, J and clone size, and the DNA gave D and trimming. The data hold tens of thousands of clones, with about 80% observed a single time. Germline CDR1 reads SEHNR; CDR2 reads FQNEAQ (reference sequence). Losses at the gene ends were 1 base for V and 8 bases for J; bases not matched to a gene: 0. The CDR3 loop spans 14 amino acids. The receptor's source is a man between 60 and 75 years old with active or convalescent COVID-19. The J gene is TRBJ2-1, the V gene TRBV7-9; 12 bases match TRBD1. Material: peripheral blood. The CDR3 DNA sequence: TGTGCCAGCAGCTTAGGGGACAGGGGGCATGAGCAGTTCTTC. It codes for CASSLGDRGHEQFF.